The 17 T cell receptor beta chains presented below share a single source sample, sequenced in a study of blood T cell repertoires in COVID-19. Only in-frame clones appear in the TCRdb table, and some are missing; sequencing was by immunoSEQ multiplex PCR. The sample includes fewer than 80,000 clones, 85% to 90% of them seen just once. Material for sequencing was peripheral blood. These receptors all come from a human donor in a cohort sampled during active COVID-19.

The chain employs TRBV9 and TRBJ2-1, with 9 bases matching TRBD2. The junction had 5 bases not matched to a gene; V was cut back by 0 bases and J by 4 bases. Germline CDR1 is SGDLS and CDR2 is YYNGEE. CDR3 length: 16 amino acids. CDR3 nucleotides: TGTGCCAGCAGCGTAGGAGGGACTAGCTGGTACAATGAGCAGTTCTTC. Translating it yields CASSVGGTSWYNEQFF.

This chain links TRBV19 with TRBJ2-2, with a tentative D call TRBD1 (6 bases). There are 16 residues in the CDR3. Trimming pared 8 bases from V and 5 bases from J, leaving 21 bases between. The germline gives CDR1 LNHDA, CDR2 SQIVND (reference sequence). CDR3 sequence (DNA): TGTGCCAGTTCAGGGGATAAAAAGAGGGTGACCGGGGAGCTGTTTTTT. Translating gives CASSGDKKRVTGELFF.

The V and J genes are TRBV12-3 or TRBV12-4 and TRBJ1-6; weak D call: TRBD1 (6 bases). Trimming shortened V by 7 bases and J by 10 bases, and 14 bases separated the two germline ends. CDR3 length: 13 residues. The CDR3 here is CASTQGQNSPLHF. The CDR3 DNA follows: TGTGCCAGCACACAGGGACAAAACTCACCCCTCCACTTT.

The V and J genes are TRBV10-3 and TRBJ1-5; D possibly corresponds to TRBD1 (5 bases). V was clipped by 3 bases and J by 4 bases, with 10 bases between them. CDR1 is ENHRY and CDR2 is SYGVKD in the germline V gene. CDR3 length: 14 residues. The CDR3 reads CAISELGGNQPQHF. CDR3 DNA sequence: TGTGCCATCAGTGAACTTGGGGGGAATCAGCCCCAGCATTTT.

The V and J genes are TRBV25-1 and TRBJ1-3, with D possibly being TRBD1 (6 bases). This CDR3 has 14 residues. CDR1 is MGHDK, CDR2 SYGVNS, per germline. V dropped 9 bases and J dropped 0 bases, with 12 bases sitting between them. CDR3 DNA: TGTGCCAGTAGAGGGGGTTCCTCTGGAAACACCATATATTTT. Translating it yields CASRGGSSGNTIYF.

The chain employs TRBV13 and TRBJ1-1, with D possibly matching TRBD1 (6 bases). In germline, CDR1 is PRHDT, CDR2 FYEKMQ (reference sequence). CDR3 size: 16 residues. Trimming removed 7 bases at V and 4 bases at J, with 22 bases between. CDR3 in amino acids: CASTTRRRQGSTEAFF. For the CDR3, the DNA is TGTGCCAGCACCACCCGGAGGAGGCAGGGGTCCACTGAAGCTTTCTTT.

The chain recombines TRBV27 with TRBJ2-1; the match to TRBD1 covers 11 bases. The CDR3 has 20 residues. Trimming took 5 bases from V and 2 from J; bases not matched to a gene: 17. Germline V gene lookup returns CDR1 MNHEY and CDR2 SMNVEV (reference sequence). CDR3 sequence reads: CASSPLLPGQGDRTYNEQFF. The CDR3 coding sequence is TGTGCCAGCAGTCCCCTCCTCCCGGGACAGGGGGATAGAACCTACAATGAGCAGTTCTTC.

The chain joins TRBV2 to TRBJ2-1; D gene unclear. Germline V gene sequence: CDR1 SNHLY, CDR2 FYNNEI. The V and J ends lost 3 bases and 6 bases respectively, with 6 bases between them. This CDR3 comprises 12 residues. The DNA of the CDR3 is TGTGCCAGCAGTGACACTGCCAATGAGCAGTTCTTC. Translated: CASSDTANEQFF.

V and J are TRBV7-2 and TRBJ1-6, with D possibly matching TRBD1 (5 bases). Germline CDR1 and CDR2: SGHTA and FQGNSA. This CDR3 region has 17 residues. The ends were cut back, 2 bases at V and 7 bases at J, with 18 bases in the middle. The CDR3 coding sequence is TGTGCCAGCAGCTTAACCACCCCTAGGCAGGGAAATTCACCCCTCCACTTT. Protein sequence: CASSLTTPRQGNSPLHF.

CDR3 nucleotide sequence: TGTGCCAGCAGCCAAGATTTACTAGCGGGAAGCACAGATACGCAGTATTTT. It encodes CASSQDLLAGSTDTQYF. This rearrangement joins TRBV3-1 (or the pseudogene TRBV3-2) to TRBJ2-3, with 10 bases identical to TRBD2. V dropped 0 bases and J dropped 0; count of bases not matched to a gene: 3. In germline, CDR1 is LGHDT, CDR2 YNNKEL (reference sequence). The CDR3 extends over 17 amino acids.

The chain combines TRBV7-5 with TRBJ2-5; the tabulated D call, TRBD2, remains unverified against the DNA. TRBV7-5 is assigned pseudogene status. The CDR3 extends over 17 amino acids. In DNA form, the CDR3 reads TGTGCCAGAAGCTTCGGAGGGACTCCCCGGTACCAAGAGACCCAGTACTTC. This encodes CARSFGGTPRYQETQYF.

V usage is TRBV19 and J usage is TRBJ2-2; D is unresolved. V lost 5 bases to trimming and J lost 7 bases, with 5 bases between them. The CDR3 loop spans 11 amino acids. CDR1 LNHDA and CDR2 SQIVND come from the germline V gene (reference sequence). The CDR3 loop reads CASSLNGELFF. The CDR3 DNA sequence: TGTGCCAGTAGTCTTAACGGGGAGCTGTTTTTT.

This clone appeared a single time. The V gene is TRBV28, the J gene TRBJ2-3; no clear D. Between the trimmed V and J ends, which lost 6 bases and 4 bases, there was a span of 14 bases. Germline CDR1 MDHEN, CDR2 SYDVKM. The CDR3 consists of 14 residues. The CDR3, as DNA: TGTGCCAGCAGACCTCTTGGAAGCGCAGATACGCAGTATTTT. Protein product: CASRPLGSADTQYF.

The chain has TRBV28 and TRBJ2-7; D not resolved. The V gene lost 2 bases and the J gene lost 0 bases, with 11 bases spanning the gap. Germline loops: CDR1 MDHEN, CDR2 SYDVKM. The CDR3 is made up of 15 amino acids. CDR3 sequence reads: CASSLGRHSSYEQYF. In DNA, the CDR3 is TGTGCCAGCAGTTTAGGTCGACACTCCTCCTACGAGCAGTACTTC.

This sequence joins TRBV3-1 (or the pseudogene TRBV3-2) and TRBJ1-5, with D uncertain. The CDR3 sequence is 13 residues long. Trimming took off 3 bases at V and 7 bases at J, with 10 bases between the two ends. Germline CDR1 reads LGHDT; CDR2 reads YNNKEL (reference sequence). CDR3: CASSQLRSQPQHF. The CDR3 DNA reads TGTGCCAGCAGCCAGTTGAGAAGCCAGCCCCAGCATTTT.

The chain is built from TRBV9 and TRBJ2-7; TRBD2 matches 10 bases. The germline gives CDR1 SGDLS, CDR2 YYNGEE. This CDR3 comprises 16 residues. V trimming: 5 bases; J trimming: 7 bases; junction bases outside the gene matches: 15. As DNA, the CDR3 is TGTGCCAGCAGTCATTTTAGCGGGGGGTCTGAAGTTGAGCAGTACTTC. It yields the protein CASSHFSGGSEVEQYF.

In DNA form, the CDR3 reads TGTGCCAGCAGTTCGAACAGGGGTGGTATTGTCGAGACCCAGTACTTC. Translation gives CASSSNRGGIVETQYF. V and J are TRBV27 and TRBJ2-5, with 7 bases fitting TRBD1. The CDR3 contains 16 residues. The ends lost 4 bases at V and 5 bases at J; junction bases unmatched: 13. Germline CDR1 MNHEY, CDR2 SMNVEV (reference sequence).